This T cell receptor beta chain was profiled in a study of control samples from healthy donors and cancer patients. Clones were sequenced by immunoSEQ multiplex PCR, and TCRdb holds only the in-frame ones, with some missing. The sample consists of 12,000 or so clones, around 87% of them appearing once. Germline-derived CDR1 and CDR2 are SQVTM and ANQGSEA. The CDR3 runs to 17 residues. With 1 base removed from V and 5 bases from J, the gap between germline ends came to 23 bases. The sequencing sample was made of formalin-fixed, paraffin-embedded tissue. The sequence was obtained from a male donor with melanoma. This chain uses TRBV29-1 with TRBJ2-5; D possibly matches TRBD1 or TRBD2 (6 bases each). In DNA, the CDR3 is TGCAGCGTTGAAGCTCCTCTAGGAGGGGGAGTAGGGGAGACCCAGTACTTC. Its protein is CSVEAPLGGGVGETQYF. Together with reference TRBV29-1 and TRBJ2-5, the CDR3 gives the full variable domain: SAVISQKPSRDICQRGTSLTIQCQVDSQVTMMFWYRQQPGQSLTLIATANQGSEATYESGFVIDKFPISRPNLTFSTLTVSNMSPEDSSIYLCSVEAPLGGGVGETQYFGPGTRLLVL.